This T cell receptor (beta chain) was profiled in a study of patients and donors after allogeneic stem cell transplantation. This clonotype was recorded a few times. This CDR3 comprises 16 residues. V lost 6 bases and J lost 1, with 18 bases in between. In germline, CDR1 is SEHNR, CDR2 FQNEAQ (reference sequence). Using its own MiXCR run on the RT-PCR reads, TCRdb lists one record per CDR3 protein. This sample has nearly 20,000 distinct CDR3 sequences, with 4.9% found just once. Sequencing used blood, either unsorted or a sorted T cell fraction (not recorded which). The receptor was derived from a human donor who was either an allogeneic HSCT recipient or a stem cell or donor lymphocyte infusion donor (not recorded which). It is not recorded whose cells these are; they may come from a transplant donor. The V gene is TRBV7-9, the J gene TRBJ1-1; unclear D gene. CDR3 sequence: CASSFRPTTGNTEAFF. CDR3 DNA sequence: TGTGCCAGCAGTTTTAGGCCGACAACCGGGAACACTGAAGCTTTCTTT.